Below, 27 T cell receptor beta chains from the same sample are listed, as sequenced in a study of blood T cell repertoires in COVID-19. The method was immunoSEQ multiplex PCR; TCRdb's version includes in-frame clones alone and lacks a portion of them. Altogether 250,000 to 350,000 clones are present, 70% to 90% being singletons, with the ten largest covering 0.7% to 0.9%. Sequencing was done on a sample of peripheral blood. These receptors were collected from a human donor with COVID-19, enrolled during active disease. The donor label of this sample is uncertain.

The genes are TRBV19 and TRBJ2-1, with 11 nucleotides matching TRBD2. Germline lookup yields CDR1 LNHDA and CDR2 SQIVND (reference sequence). With 6 bases clipped from V and 6 bases from J, the junction kept 4 bases outside the gene matches. This CDR3 has 14 residues. Written as DNA, the CDR3 is TGTGCCAGTAGCGTAGGACTAGCGGGCAATGAGCAGTTCTTC. This encodes CASSVGLAGNEQFF.

A single count supports this clone. The chain combines TRBV4-1 with TRBJ2-1; 8 bases line up with TRBD2. V trimming: 1 base; J trimming: 6 bases; junction bases outside the gene matches: 17. Germline lookup yields CDR1 MGHRA and CDR2 YSYEKL. The CDR3 spans 19 residues. The CDR3 loop is CASSQARGRGGASANEQFF. For the CDR3, the DNA is TGCGCCAGCAGCCAAGCTAGAGGCCGGGGGGGGGCTAGCGCCAATGAGCAGTTCTTC.

This chain uses TRBV7-2 with TRBJ2-3; 11 bases fit TRBD2. The V and J ends lost 1 base and 4 bases, in that order; junction bases with no gene match: 4. CDR1 is SGHTA, CDR2 FQGNSA, per germline. CDR3 length: 16 residues. CDR3 in amino acids: CASSLGSGRAADTQYF. CDR3 in DNA: TGTGCCAGCAGCTTAGGTAGCGGGAGGGCCGCAGATACGCAGTATTTT.

The rearrangement uses TRBV10-1 and TRBJ2-5, with TRBD2 as a possible D gene (6 bases). CDR1 is WNHNN and CDR2 is SYGVQD in the germline V gene (reference sequence). This CDR3 is built from 13 residues. V shed 3 bases and J shed 6 bases, with 11 bases lying between them. The CDR3 bases are TGCGCCAGCAGTGACCTGGGGGGACAGACCCAGTACTTC. Residues: CASSDLGGQTQYF.

In this sample, this clone turned up a few times. This chain connects TRBV10-3 to TRBJ1-1; D perhaps matches TRBD1 (5 bases). Germline V lookup: CDR1 ENHRY, CDR2 SYGVKD. CDR3 length equals 13 residues. Trimming left V 6 bases short and J 4 bases short, with 12 bases between. The CDR3 loop reads CAISGPGGTEAFF. The CDR3 nucleotides read TGTGCCATCAGCGGCCCGGGGGGCACTGAAGCTTTCTTT.

This chain links TRBV19 with TRBJ1-2; 9 bases are a match to TRBD1. The ends lost 6 bases at V and 2 bases at J; junction bases unmatched: 7. CDR1 is LNHDA, CDR2 SQIVND, per germline (reference sequence). This CDR3 has 15 residues. The DNA of the CDR3 is TGTGCCAGTAGCCCGGACAGGGGAGGAAACTATGGCTACACCTTC. This sequence encodes CASSPDRGGNYGYTF.

As to this clone: Distinct nucleotide sequences in the sample also encode this CDR3. This sequence joins TRBV5-1 and TRBJ1-2, with 11 bases that match TRBD1. Trimming cost V 2 bases and J 8 bases; bases outside gene matches: 5. This CDR3 is 14 amino acids long. CDR1 is SGHRS, CDR2 YFSETQ, per germline. CDR3 amino acids: CASSLGQGAGGYTF. In DNA, the CDR3 is TGCGCCAGCAGCTTAGGACAGGGGGCAGGAGGCTACACCTTC.

The CDR3 sequence: CAISESQGAGNTGELFF. In DNA form, the CDR3 reads TGTGCCATCAGTGAGTCCCAGGGGGCAGGAAACACCGGGGAGCTGTTTTTT. The rearrangement uses TRBV10-3 and TRBJ2-2; 8 bases align to TRBD1. The V gene's germline CDR1 is ENHRY and CDR2 SYGVKD. The CDR3 runs to 17 residues. The trim removed 0 bases at V and 2 bases at J, leaving 5 bases unmatched.

The chain couples TRBV7-2 to TRBJ2-3; 15 nucleotides match TRBD2. CDR3 size: 19 residues. The trim removed 5 bases at V and 1 base at J, leaving 10 bases unmatched. From germline, CDR1 is SGHTA and CDR2 FQGNSA. This chain's CDR3 is CASSLGGTSGRLGTDTQYF. Written as DNA, the CDR3 is TGTGCCAGCAGCCTGGGAGGGACTAGCGGGAGGTTGGGCACAGATACGCAGTATTTT.

This chain connects TRBV10-3 to TRBJ1-6; 8 nucleotides line up with TRBD1. This CDR3 is built from 14 residues. V dropped 6 bases and J dropped 5; count of bases not matched to a gene: 3. Germline CDR1 ENHRY, CDR2 SYGVKD. The CDR3 DNA follows: TGTGCCATCAGAGACAGGGGCGATAATTCACCCCTCCACTTT. Encoded protein: CAIRDRGDNSPLHF.

V gene TRBV27 combines with J gene TRBJ2-7, with a tentative D call TRBD1 (6 bases). V lost 5 bases, J lost 5 bases, and 19 bases lay in between. The CDR3 contains 15 residues. Per germline, CDR1 MNHEY and CDR2 SMNVEV (reference sequence). The CDR3 nucleotides read TGTGCCAGCAGTCTCCAGGGGCAGGGGTTGAACGAGCAGTACTTC. The encoded protein is CASSLQGQGLNEQYF.

The chain joins TRBV28 to TRBJ2-2, with TRBD2 matching 7 bases. Germline-derived CDR1 and CDR2 are MDHEN and SYDVKM. The V and J ends lost 3 bases and 5 bases, in that order; junction bases with no gene match: 6. This CDR3 has 15 amino acids. This CDR3 is CASSFGLAATGELFF. The CDR3 coding sequence is TGTGCCAGCAGTTTTGGGCTAGCGGCGACCGGGGAGCTGTTTTTT.

This chain uses TRBV29-1 with TRBJ1-1; D gene uncertain. Germline assignment: CDR1 SQVTM and CDR2 ANQGSEA. The CDR3 runs 12 residues. For the CDR3, the DNA is TGCAGTCATACAGCTACCCACACTGAAGCTTTCTTT. Its translation is CSHTATHTEAFF.

This chain uses TRBV12-3 or TRBV12-4 with TRBJ1-5; 8 bases are shared with TRBD1. The length of the CDR3 is 13 residues. The V segment lost 3 bases and the J segment 8 bases; nucleotides outside the gene matches: 3. The CDR3 DNA reads TGTGCCAGCAGTTTTATGGACAGGGAGCCCCAGCATTTT. It codes for CASSFMDREPQHF.

The rearrangement links TRBV28 to TRBJ2-5; 10 bases agree with TRBD2. V lost 6 bases, J lost 4 bases, and 17 bases stayed unmatched. The CDR3 is 18 amino acids. The germline gives CDR1 MDHEN, CDR2 SYDVKM. CDR3 in DNA: TGTGCCAGCAGCATACCCCTAGCGGGAGCGGTCGATTTAGAGACCCAGTACTTC. Translating gives CASSIPLAGAVDLETQYF.

V usage is TRBV7-6 and J usage is TRBJ1-2, with D perhaps matching TRBD1 (6 bases). CDR3 size: 15 residues. Germline V lookup: CDR1 SGHVS, CDR2 FNYEAQ. V shed 3 bases and J shed 3 bases, with 14 bases lying between them. This CDR3 is CASSLGTGIDYGYTF. In nucleotides, the CDR3 is TGTGCCAGCAGCTTGGGTACAGGGATAGACTATGGCTACACCTTC.

The chain couples TRBV27 to TRBJ1-6; D gene unclear. The V and J ends lost 3 bases and 8 bases respectively, with 8 bases between them. The CDR3 sequence is 13 residues long. Germline assignment: CDR1 MNHEY and CDR2 SMNVEV (reference sequence). CDR3 residues: CASSFMRDSPLHF. The CDR3 DNA is TGTGCCAGCAGTTTTATGAGGGATTCACCCCTCCACTTT.

This chain joins TRBV15 and TRBJ1-6, with D tentatively TRBD1 (6 bases). CDR1 and CDR2 (germline): LNHNV, YYDKDF (reference sequence). V was cut by 5 bases and J by 0 bases, with 17 bases left in between. The length of the CDR3 is 18 residues. The DNA for the CDR3 is TGTGCCACCAGCCTCCGAGGGGGGGGGAGCTCCTATAATTCACCCCTCCACTTT. The encoded protein is CATSLRGGGSSYNSPLHF. The entire variable domain, with the rest obtained from reference TRBV15 and TRBJ1-6, is as follows: DAMVIQNPRYQVTQFGKPVTLSCSQTLNHNVMYWYQQKSSQAPKLLFHYYDKDFNNEADTPDNFQSRRPNTSFCFLDIRSPGLGDTAMYLCATSLRGGGSSYNSPLHFGNGTRLTVT.

The chain links TRBV29-1 to TRBJ2-3, with no clear D. Germline V gene lookup returns CDR1 SQVTM and CDR2 ANQGSEA. Deletions cut 0 bases from V and 2 bases from J, with 12 bases between. CDR3 length: 15 residues. CDR3 region: CSVEDPRQLTDTQYF. The CDR3, as DNA: TGCAGCGTTGAAGATCCTCGACAACTCACAGATACGCAGTATTTT.

The chain has TRBV11-2 and TRBJ1-5; TRBD1 aligns across 7 bases. Trimming cost V 1 base and J 8 bases; bases outside gene matches: 5. The CDR3 contains 14 residues. Germline CDR1 SGHAT, CDR2 FQNNGV. CDR3 DNA: TGTGCCAGCAGCTTAGGGAAGGGGGCGGAGCCCCAGCATTTT. Translating gives CASSLGKGAEPQHF. Using reference TRBV11-2 and TRBJ1-5 for the parts outside the CDR3, the full variable domain is EAGVAQSPRYKIIEKRQSVAFWCNPISGHATLYWYQQILGQGPKLLIQFQNNGVVDDSQLPKDRFSAERLKGVDSTLKIQPAKLEDSAVYLCASSLGKGAEPQHFGDGTRLSIL.

The J gene is TRBJ1-1, the V gene TRBV18; D remains unclear. V lost 2 bases and J lost 0, with 16 bases in between. This CDR3 is 17 amino acids long. Per the germline V gene, CDR1 is KGHSH and CDR2 is LQKENI. The CDR3 DNA is TGTGCCAGCTCACCAGGTAGCGCAGCTCTTATGAACACTGAAGCTTTCTTT. It specifies CASSPGSAALMNTEAFF.

With regard to this clone: The junction departs from the called germline gene at one end, perhaps through a read error. The gene calls are TRBV14 and TRBJ2-1, with 11 bases that match TRBD1. Germline lookup yields CDR1 SGHDN and CDR2 FVKESK. The CDR3 totals 13 residues. CDR3 nucleotides: TGTGCCAGCAGCCCATGGGACAGGGGGACTATCCTCTTC. Its protein product is CASSPWDRGTILF.

The J gene is TRBJ2-7, the V gene TRBV5-8; TRBD1 aligns across 11 bases. Germline V lookup: CDR1 SGHTS, CDR2 YDEGEE. This CDR3 is built from 15 residues. The J segment lost 5 bases and the V segment lost 4 bases, leaving 8 bases of the junction unmatched. In DNA form, the CDR3 reads TGTGCCAGCAGCCCGTTGCGGGACAGGGGGGACGAGCAGTACTTC. This codes for CASSPLRDRGDEQYF.

Only one count was recorded for this clone. This chain connects TRBV15 to TRBJ2-7; D is unresolved. Germline V gives CDR1 LNHNV, CDR2 YYDKDF (reference sequence). Trimming took 5 bases from V and 0 from J, leaving 8 bases between them. The CDR3 is made up of 13 amino acids. The CDR3 coding sequence is TGTGCCACCAGCTCCGTCAGCTCCTACGAGCAGTACTTC. Residues: CATSSVSSYEQYF.

The chain uses TRBV18 and TRBJ1-2; no definite D call. There are 14 residues in the CDR3. Germline CDR1 is KGHSH and CDR2 is LQKENI. The ends were cut back, 2 bases at V and 4 bases at J, with 11 bases in the middle. The CDR3 DNA reads as TGTGCCAGCTCACCAAGTCAAGCAGGCTATGGCTACACCTTC. Protein sequence: CASSPSQAGYGYTF.

CDR3 bases: TGTGCCAGCAGCGGGGACAGGGGTGGAAATCAGCCCCAGCATTTT. Encoded protein: CASSGDRGGNQPQHF. This chain connects TRBV2 to TRBJ1-5; 10 bases align to TRBD1. The ends lost 6 bases at V and 4 bases at J; junction bases unmatched: 6. Looked up from germline, CDR1 is SNHLY and CDR2 is FYNNEI. This CDR3 spans 15 amino acids.

This clone was picked up one time. V usage is TRBV28 and J usage is TRBJ1-2; TRBD1 is a possible D gene (6 bases). Germline assignment: CDR1 MDHEN and CDR2 SYDVKM. This CDR3 contains 13 residues. Between the trimmed V and J ends, which lost 2 bases and 7 bases, there was a span of 11 bases. This CDR3 is CASSLPDRRGYTF. CDR3 nucleotide sequence: TGTGCCAGCAGTTTACCCGACAGGCGTGGCTACACCTTC.